This T cell receptor (beta chain) was found in a study of beta chain features in type 1 diabetes. Naive, central memory, regulatory and stem cell-like memory cells within the CD4+ compartment were sorted using CD45RO/CCR7/CD25/CD127/CD95/CD27. Populations obtained by sorting all exceeded 95% purity. What was sequenced were expressed TCRB transcripts, since all of the isolated RNA had been reverse transcribed. Clones were read by immunoSEQ multiplex PCR, and TCRdb kept only the in-frame ones, dropping some. The sample has over 200,000 clones; roughly 10% are singletons. Study results and limitations: TCRB CDR3s from Type 1 diabetes patients were moderately but significantly shorter in all four CD4+ subsets. VDJ junctions in type 1 diabetes patients carried more deletions and fewer insertions. High TCR expression in some cells could lead to their over-representation in cDNA sequencing.

J gave up 8 bases and V 7 bases, and 5 bases lay outside the gene matches. Germline CDR1 and CDR2: LNHDA and SQIVND (reference sequence). The CDR3 sequence is 15 residues long. As for this clone: Its antigen remains unknown.

The specimen was naive CD4+ T cells from blood. The V gene is TRBV19, the J gene TRBJ2-1, with 16 bases matching TRBD2. The origin of this receptor is a man younger than 40 with type 1 diabetes. The CDR3 sequence: CASTRGTSGGDEQFF. DNA for the CDR3: TGTGCCAGTACCCGGGGGACTAGCGGGGGGGATGAGCAGTTCTTC.